This passage covers 5 T cell receptor beta chains from one sample sequenced in a study of blood T cell repertoires in COVID-19. Some clones are missing from TCRdb's copy, which holds only in-frame ones; the method was immunoSEQ multiplex PCR. Counted here are approximately 100,000 clones, less than 80% occurring once; the ten biggest clones make up roughly 20%. Sequences were obtained from peripheral blood. The receptors originated from a man between 65 and 85 years old with active or convalescent COVID-19.

The J gene is TRBJ2-7, the V gene TRBV11-2, with D unresolved. This CDR3 has 13 amino acids. Germline V gene sequence: CDR1 SGHAT, CDR2 FQNNGV. Trimming stripped 5 bases from V and 2 bases from J, with 10 bases between. The chain's CDR3 is CASSNSRTYEQYF. The CDR3 DNA sequence: TGTGCCAGCAGCAACTCCCGTACCTACGAGCAGTACTTC.

The sample holds one count of this clone. This chain uses TRBV4-2 with TRBJ1-1; tentative D call: TRBD1 (5 bases). Deletions cut 2 bases from V and 1 base from J, with 14 bases between. This CDR3 is built from 16 residues. CDR1 is LGHNA, CDR2 YNFKEQ, per germline. The CDR3 sequence: CASSQHRPGQNTEAFF. The CDR3 DNA reads TGTGCCAGCAGCCAACATCGCCCTGGACAGAACACTGAAGCTTTCTTT.

This chain connects TRBV28 to TRBJ1-1; 9 bases line up with TRBD1. The CDR3 sequence is 13 residues long. Germline trimming cut 6 bases from V and 5 bases from J; bases unmatched to any gene: 4. The germline V gene has CDR1 MDHEN and CDR2 SYDVKM. CDR3 nucleotides: TGTGCCAGCAGGGGACAGGGAGGGACTGAAGCTTTCTTT. Translated: CASRGQGGTEAFF.

The rearrangement uses TRBV11-1 and TRBJ2-2; 7 bases map to TRBD2. The CDR3 consists of 16 residues. CDR1 is SGHAT and CDR2 is FQDESV in the germline V gene (reference sequence). V shed 7 bases, J shed 1 base, and the junction held 9 bases outside the gene matches. The CDR3 protein is CASKTRGVGNTGELFF. CDR3 DNA: TGTGCCAGCAAAACCCGGGGGGTAGGGAACACCGGGGAGCTGTTTTTT.

The J gene is TRBJ1-2, the V gene TRBV5-1, with TRBD1 matching over 7 bases. The CDR3 runs to 12 residues. Germline loops: CDR1 SGHRS, CDR2 YFSETQ. The trim removed 4 bases at V and 4 bases at J, leaving 1 base unmatched. For the CDR3, the DNA is TGCGCCAGCAGCGGGGACAGCTATGGCTACACCTTC. Translated, it gives CASSGDSYGYTF.